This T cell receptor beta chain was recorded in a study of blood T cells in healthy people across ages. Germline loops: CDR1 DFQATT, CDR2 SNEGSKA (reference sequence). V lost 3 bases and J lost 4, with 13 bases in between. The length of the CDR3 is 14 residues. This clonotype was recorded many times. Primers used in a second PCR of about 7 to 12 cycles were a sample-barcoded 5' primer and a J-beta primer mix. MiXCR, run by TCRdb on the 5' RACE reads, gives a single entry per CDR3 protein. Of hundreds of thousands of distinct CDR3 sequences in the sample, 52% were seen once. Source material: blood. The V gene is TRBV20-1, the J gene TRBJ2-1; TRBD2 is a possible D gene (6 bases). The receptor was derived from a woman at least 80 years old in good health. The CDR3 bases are TGCAGTGCTAGTACGGGACTTTTGTACAATGAGCAGTTCTTC. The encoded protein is CSASTGLLYNEQFF.